This T cell receptor (beta chain) emerged from a study of T cell responses to AZD1222 COVID-19 vaccine. Across the whole study: Doses given second, at about 4 or about 12 weeks, were pooled.

Worth noting for this clone: Its antigen is not identified.

Overall study findings and caveats: Clonal diversity was possibly underestimated; the donors were predominantly white British and more often female. Only a handful of AZD1222 recipients, more than 5 in all, had baseline seropositivity. Unmutated regions of variants are reportedly targeted by nearly half of spike-specific TCRs.

Clones were sequenced by immunoSEQ multiplex PCR, and TCRdb holds only the in-frame ones, with some missing. The profile shows about 150,000 clones, around nine tenths of them singletons. There are 15 residues in the CDR3. V was trimmed by 4 bases and J by 4 bases, leaving 17 bases between them. In germline, CDR1 is SGDLS, CDR2 YYNGEE. The chain couples TRBV9 to TRBJ1-2; D gene ambiguous. The sequencing used peripheral blood, collected on day 0 of AZD1222 vaccination. This TCR came from an adult in good health. As DNA, the CDR3 is TGTGCCAGCAGCTCCGGTGGCAGGAACCTCTATGGCTACACCTTC. Residues: CASSSGGRNLYGYTF.